This section outlines one TCR beta chain sequence together with its context. This clone's antigen is unknown. The sample holds no much larger clone one base away, and base qualities are not on file. The record originates from a study of beta chain features in type 1 diabetes (dated by TCRdb to about 2018). About the full investigation: No differences in mean age, gender distribution, total cell number or subset yield were found between patients and healthy donors. A total of about 110,000,000 sorted cells were examined across all samples, and a strong correlation was observed between cell number per subset and RNA yield. In the study, TCRB repertoires of sorted circulating CD4+ T cell subsets from recently diagnosed type 1 diabetes patients were compared with those of matched healthy donors. Whereas all 30 or so donors provided naive and central memory subsets, regulatory and stem cell-like memory subsets were isolated from just 8 patients and roughly 8 healthy donors. Beyond this particular receptor, the publication reports: Naive, central memory and regulatory TCRB repertoires appeared to be more alike among patients than among healthy donors. Only small numbers of individuals were included in the HLA sub-analyses, which left unresolved whether HLA type had any influence on TCRB rearrangement. Sequencing cDNA rather than genomic DNA could over-represent highly expressing activated cells, although activation and CD3 levels did not differ between groups. At VDJ recombination sites, patients with type 1 diabetes made fewer insertions and deleted more nucleotides, a pattern implying thymic rearrangement abnormalities. Type 1 diabetes patients showed a moderate but significant shortening of TCRB CDR3 length in all four CD4+ subsets. Shorter templates might have been favored by PCR, but patient and control samples were amplified and corrected together, so both groups would have been affected equally by any skew.

All of the isolated RNA was reverse transcribed with the High Capacity cDNA Reverse Transcription Kit, so expressed TCRB transcripts were sequenced. Deep immunoSEQ sequencing was applied to naive, central memory and regulatory T cell samples, giving an average of roughly 3.6 million total reads per sample. Sorted cells were lysed in RLT buffer, and RNA was extracted using DNase-treated RNeasy Micro or Mini kits according to cell number. Each cell subset was processed on its own to prevent cross-contamination, while patient and healthy donor samples were processed together. Using the immunoSEQ multiplex PCR, TCRB sequences were amplified from cDNA into 87-bp fragments spanning the CDR3 region. Amplicons were sequenced on the Illumina HiSeq platform. In the paper's pipeline: PCR bias was computationally corrected using synthetic template baselines, reads within Hamming distance 2 were collapsed, and singletons that could not be merged were discarded. Reads were aligned against IMGT so that V, D and J genes, CDR3 length and insertions or deletions at six rearrangement sites could be assigned. Clonotype counts were normalized to sorted cell number within each subset before computing true diversity and Gini coefficients with the tcR R package. The overlap coefficient, calculated on TCRB nucleotide sequences, was used to measure repertoire sharing. TCRdb retrieved this table from immuneACCESS and kept in-frame rearrangements only. Not all clones are present; in checked studies, unresolved V genes account for under half, and no reason is known for the remainder. That table is the source of V, J and clone size, and D and trimming were worked out from the DNA. The table for this sample lists 150,000 to 200,000 clones; approximately 13% of them were counted only once. Roughly 0.56% of the sample rests with the top ten.

Trimming removed 1 base from V and 6 bases from J; the gene matches leave 7 bases unexplained. The CDR3 numbers 15 residues from cysteine through phenylalanine. Of all the DNA, just the CDR3 is kept, 45 bases in frame from base 1. The germline V gene yields SGDLS for CDR1 and YYNGEE for CDR2. Each donor gave one peripheral blood draw, averaging roughly 120 mL, which was collected into heparinised tubes. Using a panel that included CD45RO, CCR7, CD25, CD127, CD95 and CD27, naive, central memory, regulatory and stem cell-like memory CD4+ T cells were sorted on a BD FACSAria II. All sorted populations exceeded 95% purity. PBMCs were isolated immediately by Lymphoprep density gradient centrifugation and stained directly without culture. So that batch effects would be minimized, each experiment stained and sorted samples in pairs, pairing one healthy donor with one patient.

Recombination linked TRBV9 to TRBJ2-1, with TRBD2 identical over 7 junction bases. This clonotype was sampled from a woman aged 18-29 years in good health. Sequenced sample: central memory CD4+ T cells from blood. The CDR3 sequence is CASSVLASGRNEQFF. In nucleotides, the sequence is TGTGCCAGCAGCGTACTGGCTAGCGGACGCAATGAGCAGTTCTTC.